This T cell receptor beta chain was observed in a study of control samples from healthy donors and cancer patients. Assay: immunoSEQ multiplex PCR; the TCRdb copy retains only in-frame clones and omits some. The table lists 80,000 or so clones, roughly 91% of them singletons, with under 20% in the top ten. Trimming removed 4 bases from V and 15 bases from J, with 20 bases in between. The CDR3 runs 13 residues. From germline, CDR1 is SGHRS and CDR2 YFSETQ. The TCR comes from a man aged 45-65 years in good health. The chain has TRBV5-1 and TRBJ2-4; D is possibly TRBD1 or TRBD2 (5 bases each). Material for sequencing was blood. The CDR3 DNA sequence: TGCGCCAGCAGCCCATGGGAAAAGGGACGGACGTACTTC. It translates to CASSPWEKGRTYF.